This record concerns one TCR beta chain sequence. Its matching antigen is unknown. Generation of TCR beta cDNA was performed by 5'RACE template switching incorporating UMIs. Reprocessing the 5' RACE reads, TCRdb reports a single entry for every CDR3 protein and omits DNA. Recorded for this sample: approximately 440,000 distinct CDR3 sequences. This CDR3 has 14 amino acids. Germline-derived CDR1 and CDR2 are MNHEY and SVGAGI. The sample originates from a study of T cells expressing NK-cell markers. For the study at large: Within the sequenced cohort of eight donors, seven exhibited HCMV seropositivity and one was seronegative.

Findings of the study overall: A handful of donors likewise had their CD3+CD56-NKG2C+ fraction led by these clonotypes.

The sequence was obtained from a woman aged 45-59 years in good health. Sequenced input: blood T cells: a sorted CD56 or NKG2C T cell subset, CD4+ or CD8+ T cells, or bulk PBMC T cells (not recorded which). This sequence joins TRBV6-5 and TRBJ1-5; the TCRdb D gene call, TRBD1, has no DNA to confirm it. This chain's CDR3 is CASRTGYSNQPQHF.